These 7 T cell receptor beta chains came from one sample sequenced in a study of blood T cell repertoires in COVID-19. Some clones are missing from TCRdb's copy, which holds only in-frame ones; the method was immunoSEQ multiplex PCR. The sample holds about 59,000 clones, around 81% seen once. Specimen: peripheral blood. All receptors come from an elderly woman with active or convalescent COVID-19.

The chain couples TRBV7-8 to TRBJ1-6; the match to TRBD1 covers 7 bases. Germline trimming cut 5 bases from V and 7 bases from J; bases unmatched to any gene: 8. The CDR3 is 15 residues long. Germline V CDR1 and CDR2: SGHVS, FQNEAQ. For the CDR3, the DNA is TGTGCCAGCAGCGTCTGGACAGGCCCGAATTCACCCCTCCACTTT. It encodes CASSVWTGPNSPLHF.

The chain is built from TRBV19 and TRBJ2-1; 7 nucleotides agree with TRBD2. CDR3 length: 14 amino acids. Germline V gene lookup returns CDR1 LNHDA and CDR2 SQIVND (reference sequence). Germline trimming cut 3 bases from V and 9 bases from J; bases unmatched to any gene: 8. CDR3 region: CASSIVGGKSEQFF. In nucleotides, the CDR3 is TGTGCCAGTAGTATTGTCGGGGGGAAGAGTGAGCAGTTCTTC.

The V gene is TRBV2, the J gene TRBJ1-5; D remains unclear. Trimming took 1 base from V and 0 from J, leaving 10 bases between them. Germline V gene lookup returns CDR1 SNHLY and CDR2 FYNNEI. The CDR3 sequence is 16 residues long. CDR3 DNA sequence: TGTGCCAGCAGTGAAGAAAACAGAAATAGCAATCAGCCCCAGCATTTT. It codes for CASSEENRNSNQPQHF.

In DNA form, the CDR3 reads TGTGCCAGCCATAGTGCGGCCCCCGGGGCCCAGTACTTC. It is translated as CASHSAAPGAQYF. V gene TRBV3-1 (or the pseudogene TRBV3-2) combines with J gene TRBJ2-5, with a weak D call TRBD2 (5 bases). Trimming cost V 8 bases and J 9 bases, with 19 bases left between them. Germline V lookup: CDR1 LGHDT, CDR2 YNNKEL (reference sequence). The length of the CDR3 is 13 residues.

V usage is TRBV6-5 and J usage is TRBJ2-7, with TRBD1 matching 8 bases. The CDR3 has 15 residues. Per the germline V gene, CDR1 is MNHEY and CDR2 is SVGAGI. V shed 5 bases, J shed 6 bases, and the junction held 12 bases outside the gene matches. The CDR3 reads CASSHWDRNPSEQYF. The CDR3 region has the DNA TGTGCCAGCAGTCACTGGGACAGGAACCCCTCCGAGCAGTACTTC.

The gene calls are TRBV19 and TRBJ1-2, with 8 bases identical to TRBD1. CDR3 length: 14 amino acids. The J segment lost 5 bases and the V segment lost 5 bases, leaving 7 bases of the junction unmatched. CDR1 is LNHDA and CDR2 is SQIVND in the germline V gene (reference sequence). The chain's CDR3 is CASSRQGSTYGYTF. The CDR3 coding sequence is TGTGCCAGTAGTCGACAGGGGTCGACGTATGGCTACACCTTC.

The V call is TRBV3-1 (or the pseudogene TRBV3-2), the J call TRBJ2-7, with D possibly matching TRBD1 (5 bases). Between the trimmed V and J ends, which lost 4 bases and 1 base, there was a span of 11 bases. Germline CDR1 LGHDT, CDR2 YNNKEL (reference sequence). CDR3 length: 14 amino acids. The CDR3 sequence is CASSPSAGSYEQYF. CDR3 in DNA: TGTGCCAGCAGCCCCTCGGCAGGGTCCTACGAGCAGTACTTC.